Described below is a single T cell receptor (beta chain) sequence and its context. The data originate from a study of T cells after somatic rescue of genetic block. V lost 6 bases and J 0 bases, leaving 14 bases between the germline ends. This CDR3 is built from 15 residues. Germline loops: CDR1 KGHSH, CDR2 LQKENI. Assay used: immunoSEQ multiplex PCR; TCRdb lists only in-frame clones, some missing. The sample records tens of thousands of clones, over 80% being singletons. This clonotype was obtained from a woman aged 18-29 years. The V gene is TRBV18, the J gene TRBJ1-1, with no clear D. The sample consisted of peripheral blood mononuclear cells (PBMCs). The CDR3 here is CASSPLDGVNTEAFF. DNA of the CDR3: TGTGCCAGCTCCCCTTTAGACGGAGTGAACACTGAAGCTTTCTTT. Based on the CDR3 plus reference TRBV18 and TRBJ1-1, the full variable domain is NAGVMQNPRHLVRRRGQEARLRCSPMKGHSHVYWYRQLPEEGLKFMVYLQKENIIDESGMPKERFSAEFPKEGPSILRIQQVVRGDSAAYFCASSPLDGVNTEAFFGQGTRLTVV.